This T cell receptor beta chain was identified in a study of T cells in Graves' hyperthyroidism and ophthalmopathy. Findings and caveats of the study: Most thyroid-expanded clonotypes above 0.001 were also found in blood.

RNA transcripts served as the template for amplifying TCR beta CDR3 regions. The TCR CDR3 first-round RT-PCR relied on the HTBI primer set. TCRdb re-derived calls from the multiplex PCR reads in MiXCR, one entry per CDR3 protein. The repertoire has hundreds of thousands of distinct CDR3 sequences, 11% to 15% of them found once; the top ten carry about 26%. The V end was cut by 5 bases, the J end by 10 bases, with 18 bases between. This CDR3 is 14 amino acids long. Germline V gives CDR1 LGHNT, CDR2 FRNRAP. This clonotype was seen more than once but under ten times. The antigen is undetermined. This sequence originates from a woman aged 25 to 39 with Graves' hyperthyroidism. This chain links TRBV12-5 with TRBJ2-1; TRBD1 or TRBD2 may be the D gene (5 bases each). The material sequenced was blood. This CDR3 is CASGGTRGHWEQFF. DNA for the CDR3: TGTGCTAGTGGTGGGACCCGGGGCCATTGGGAGCAGTTCTTC.